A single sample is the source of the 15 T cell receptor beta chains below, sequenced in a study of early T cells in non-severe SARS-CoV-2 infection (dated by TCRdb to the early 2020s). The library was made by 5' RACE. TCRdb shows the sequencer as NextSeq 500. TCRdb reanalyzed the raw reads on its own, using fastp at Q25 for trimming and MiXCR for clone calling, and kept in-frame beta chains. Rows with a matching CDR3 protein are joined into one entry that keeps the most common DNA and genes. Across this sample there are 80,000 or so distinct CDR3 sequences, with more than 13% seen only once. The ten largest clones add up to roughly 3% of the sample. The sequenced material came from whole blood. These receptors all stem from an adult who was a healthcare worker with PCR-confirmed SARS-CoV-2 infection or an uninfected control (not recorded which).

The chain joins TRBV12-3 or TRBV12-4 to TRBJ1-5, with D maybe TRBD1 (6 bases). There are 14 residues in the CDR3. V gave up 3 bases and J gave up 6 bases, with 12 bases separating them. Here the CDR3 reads CASSFRGAIQPQHF. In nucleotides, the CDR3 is TGTGCCAGCAGTTTTCGGGGGGCGATTCAGCCCCAGCATTTT.

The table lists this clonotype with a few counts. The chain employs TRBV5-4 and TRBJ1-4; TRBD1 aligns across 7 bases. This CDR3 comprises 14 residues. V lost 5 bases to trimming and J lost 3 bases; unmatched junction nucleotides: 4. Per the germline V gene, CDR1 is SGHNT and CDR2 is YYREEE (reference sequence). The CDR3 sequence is CASRPDRANEKLFF. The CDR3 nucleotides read TGTGCCAGCAGACCAGACAGGGCTAATGAAAAACTGTTTTTT.

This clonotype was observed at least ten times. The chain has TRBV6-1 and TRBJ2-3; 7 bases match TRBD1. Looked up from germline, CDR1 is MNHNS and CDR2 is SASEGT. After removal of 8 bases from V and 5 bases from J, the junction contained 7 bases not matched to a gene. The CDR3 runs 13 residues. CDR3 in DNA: TGTGCCAGCTCGACAGGGTATGGAGATACGCAGTATTTT. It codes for CASSTGYGDTQYF.

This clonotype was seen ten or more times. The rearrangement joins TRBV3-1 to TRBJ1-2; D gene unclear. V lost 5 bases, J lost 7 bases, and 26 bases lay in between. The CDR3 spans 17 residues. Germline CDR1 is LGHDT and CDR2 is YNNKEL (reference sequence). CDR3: CASSLSRVYSGRGGYTF. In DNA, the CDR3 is TGTGCCAGCAGCTTATCCCGTGTTTACAGTGGAAGAGGTGGCTACACCTTC.

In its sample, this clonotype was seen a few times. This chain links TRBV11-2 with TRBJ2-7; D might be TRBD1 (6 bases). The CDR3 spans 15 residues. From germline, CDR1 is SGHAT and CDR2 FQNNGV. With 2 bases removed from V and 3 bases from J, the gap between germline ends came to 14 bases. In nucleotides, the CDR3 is TGTGCCAGCAGCTTATATATGGGACACCACTACGAGCAGTACTTC. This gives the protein CASSLYMGHHYEQYF.

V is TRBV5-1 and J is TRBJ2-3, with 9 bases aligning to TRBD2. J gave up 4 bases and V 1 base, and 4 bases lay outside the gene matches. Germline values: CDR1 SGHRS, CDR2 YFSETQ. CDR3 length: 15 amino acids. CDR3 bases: TGCGCCAGCAGCTTGAATGGCGGGAGGGCAGATACGCAGTATTTT. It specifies CASSLNGGRADTQYF.

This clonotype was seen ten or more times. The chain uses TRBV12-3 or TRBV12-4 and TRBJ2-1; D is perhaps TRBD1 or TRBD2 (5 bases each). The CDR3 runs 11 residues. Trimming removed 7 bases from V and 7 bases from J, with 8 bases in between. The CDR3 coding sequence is TGTGCCAGCACCTGGGGGAATGAGCAGTTCTTC. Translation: CASTWGNEQFF.

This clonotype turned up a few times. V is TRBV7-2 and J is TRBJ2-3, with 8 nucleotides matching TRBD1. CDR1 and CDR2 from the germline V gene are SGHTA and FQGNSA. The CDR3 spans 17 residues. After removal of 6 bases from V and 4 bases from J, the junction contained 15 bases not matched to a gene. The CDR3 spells CASSRRGQGPLPDTQYF. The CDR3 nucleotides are TGTGCCAGCAGTCGACGCGGACAGGGTCCCCTCCCAGATACGCAGTATTTT. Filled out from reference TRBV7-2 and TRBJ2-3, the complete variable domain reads GAGVSQSPSNKVTEKGKDVELRCDPISGHTALYWYRQSLGQGLEFLIYFQGNSAPDKSGLPSDRFSAERTGGSVSTLTIQRTQQEDSAVYLCASSRRGQGPLPDTQYFGPGTRLTVL.

CDR3 in DNA: TGCGCCAGCAGCCAAGATCGGGCCGCCTACAATGAGCAGTTCTTC. Residues: CASSQDRAAYNEQFF. V usage is TRBV4-1 and J usage is TRBJ2-1; D is undetermined. This CDR3 contains 15 residues. Trimming left V 0 bases short and J 2 bases short, with 8 bases between. Germline V lookup: CDR1 MGHRA, CDR2 YSYEKL.

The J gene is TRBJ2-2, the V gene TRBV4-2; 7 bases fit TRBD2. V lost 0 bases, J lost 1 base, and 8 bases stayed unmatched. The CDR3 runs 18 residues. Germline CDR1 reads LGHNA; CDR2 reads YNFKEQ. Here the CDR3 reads CASSQDGGASGNTGELFF. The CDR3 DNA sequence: TGTGCCAGCAGCCAAGATGGCGGGGCTAGCGGGAACACCGGGGAGCTGTTTTTT.

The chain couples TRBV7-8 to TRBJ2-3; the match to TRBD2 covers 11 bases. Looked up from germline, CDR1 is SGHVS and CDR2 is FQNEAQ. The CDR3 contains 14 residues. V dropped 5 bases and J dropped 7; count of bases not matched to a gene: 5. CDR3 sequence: CASSPGLAAYTQYF. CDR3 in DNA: TGTGCCAGCAGCCCGGGACTAGCGGCTTATACGCAGTATTTT.

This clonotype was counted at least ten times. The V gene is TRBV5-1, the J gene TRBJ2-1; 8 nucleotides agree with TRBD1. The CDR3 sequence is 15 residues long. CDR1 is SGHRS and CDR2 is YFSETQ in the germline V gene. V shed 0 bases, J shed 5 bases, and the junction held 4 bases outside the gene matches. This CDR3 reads CASSLVQGANNEQFF. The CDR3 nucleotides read TGCGCCAGCAGCTTGGTGCAGGGGGCCAACAATGAGCAGTTCTTC.

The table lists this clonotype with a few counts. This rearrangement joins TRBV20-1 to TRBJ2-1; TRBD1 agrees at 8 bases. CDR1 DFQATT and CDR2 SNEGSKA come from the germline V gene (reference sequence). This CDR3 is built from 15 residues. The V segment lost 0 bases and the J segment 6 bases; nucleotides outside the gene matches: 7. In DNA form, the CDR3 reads TGCAGTGCTAGAGATCTTGGACAGGGCGGCAATGAGCAGTTCTTC. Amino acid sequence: CSARDLGQGGNEQFF.

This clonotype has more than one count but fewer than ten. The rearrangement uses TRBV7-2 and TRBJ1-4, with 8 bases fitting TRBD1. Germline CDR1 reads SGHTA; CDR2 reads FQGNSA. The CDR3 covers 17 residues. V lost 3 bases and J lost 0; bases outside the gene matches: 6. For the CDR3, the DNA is TGTGCCAGCAGCTTCGCCGGGACAGGTTCAACTAATGAAAAACTGTTTTTT. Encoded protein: CASSFAGTGSTNEKLFF.

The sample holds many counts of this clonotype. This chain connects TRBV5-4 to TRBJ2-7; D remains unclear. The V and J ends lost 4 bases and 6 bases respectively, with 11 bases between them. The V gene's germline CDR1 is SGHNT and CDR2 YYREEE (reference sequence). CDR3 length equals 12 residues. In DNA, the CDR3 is TGTGCCAGCAGCGAGGATTCTGTCGAGCAGTACTTC. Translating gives CASSEDSVEQYF.